This T cell receptor (beta chain) emerged from a study of blood T cell repertoires in COVID-19. Study summary: Samples representing acute and convalescent COVID-19 were sourced from the United States, Italy and Spain. PBMCs, B-cell-depleted T cells, or T cells were the source of the cDNA or gDNA that made up the material.

In the authors' workflow: Amplification of reference gene primers was used by the study to estimate nucleated cell counts. Sequencing was performed with immunoSEQ multiplex PCR; in TCRdb, only in-frame clones are kept and a portion is missing. V and J calls and clone size are copied from that table; D and trimming were computed from the DNA. The table records some 120,000 clones, about 80% of them present only once. The CDR3 has 16 amino acids. Germline CDR1 reads MDHEN; CDR2 reads SYDVKM. Germline trimming cut 4 bases from V and 2 bases from J; bases unmatched to any gene: 10. The sample taken for sequencing was peripheral blood. The sequence came from a human donor in a cohort sampled during active COVID-19. The chain is built from TRBV28 and TRBJ1-2; TRBD1 matches at 7 bases. The CDR3 DNA is TGTGCCAGCAGTTCGGGACAGCTCTTTACAAACTATGGCTACACCTTC. It is translated as CASSSGQLFTNYGYTF.